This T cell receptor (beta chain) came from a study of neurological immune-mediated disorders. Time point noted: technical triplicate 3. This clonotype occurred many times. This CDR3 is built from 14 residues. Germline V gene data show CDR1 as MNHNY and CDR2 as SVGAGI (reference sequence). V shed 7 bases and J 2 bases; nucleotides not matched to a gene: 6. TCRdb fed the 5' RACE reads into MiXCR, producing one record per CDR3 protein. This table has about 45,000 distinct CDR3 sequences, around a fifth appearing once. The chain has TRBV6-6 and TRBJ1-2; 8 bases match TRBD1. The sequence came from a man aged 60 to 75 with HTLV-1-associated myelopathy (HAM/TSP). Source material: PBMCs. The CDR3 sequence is CASNIRTGNYGYTF. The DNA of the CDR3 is TGTGCCAGCAATATTAGGACAGGGAACTATGGCTACACCTTC.